The 3 T cell receptor beta chains given below trace back to one sample, sequenced in a study of blood T cell repertoires in COVID-19. Produced via immunoSEQ multiplex PCR; TCRdb's table is partial and in-frame only. The table includes approximately 300,000 clones, 86% detected once. Sequences were obtained from PBMCs or T cells enriched from blood (not recorded which). The receptors were gathered from a woman in her late teens or twenties who had recovered from COVID-19.

This clone was detected only a few times. The rearrangement links TRBV10-3 to TRBJ1-1; D might be TRBD1 (6 bases). CDR1 and CDR2 (germline): ENHRY, SYGVKD. Deletions cut 5 bases from V and 0 bases from J, with 16 bases between. This CDR3 comprises 16 residues. The CDR3 region is CAISQGSTTMNTEAFF. The CDR3 region has the DNA TGTGCCATCAGTCAGGGGTCCACTACAATGAACACTGAAGCTTTCTTT.

CDR3 DNA sequence: TGTGCCAGCTCACCCAATACCGGGACAGATAATTCACCCCTCCACTTT. It yields the protein CASSPNTGTDNSPLHF. V is TRBV18 and J is TRBJ1-6; TRBD1 matches at 7 bases. The CDR3 spans 16 residues. V lost 3 bases and J lost 5; bases outside the gene matches: 7. Germline V CDR1 and CDR2: KGHSH, LQKENI.

This clone was counted once. The chain uses TRBV2 and TRBJ2-5; maybe TRBD1 (5 bases). In germline, CDR1 is SNHLY, CDR2 FYNNEI. V lost 2 bases to trimming and J lost 5 bases, with 12 bases between them. The length of the CDR3 is 14 residues. The CDR3 loop reads CASSEFQGSETQYF. In nucleotides, the CDR3 is TGTGCCAGCAGTGAATTCCAGGGATCCGAGACCCAGTACTTC.